These 13 T cell receptor beta chains came from one sample sequenced in a study of immune characteristics of hereditary and idiopathic chronic pancreatitis. Total pancreatectomy with islet autotransplantation was the source of the chronic pancreatitis pancreas tissue. Method: immunoSEQ multiplex PCR; TCRdb's copy keeps in-frame clones and lacks some. Found here are some 15,000 clones, less than 75% of them singletons; the top ten hold 13% to 15%. Sequenced: pancreas tissue with hereditary chronic pancreatitis. These receptors came from a human donor with chronic pancreatitis.

This chain joins TRBV28 and TRBJ2-7; D possibly matches TRBD1 or TRBD2 (5 bases each). CDR3 length: 14 amino acids. V was shortened by 6 bases and J by 3 bases, with 15 bases between the two germline ends. Looked up from germline, CDR1 is MDHEN and CDR2 is SYDVKM. The CDR3 spells CASSSPGRNYEQYF. In DNA, the CDR3 is TGTGCCAGCAGCTCCCCGGGGCGCAACTACGAGCAGTACTTC.

The chain carries TRBV10-3 and TRBJ1-5; D possibly corresponds to TRBD1 (6 bases). Between the trimmed V and J ends, which lost 3 bases and 4 bases, there was a span of 10 bases. The CDR3 covers 14 residues. Germline V gene sequence: CDR1 ENHRY, CDR2 SYGVKD. CDR3 nucleotides: TGTGCCATCAGTGACAGGGGAGGGAATCAGCCCCAGCATTTT. Its translation: CAISDRGGNQPQHF.

The DNA for the CDR3 is TGTGCCAGCAGCAAAAGTCCGCGCGCGGATGAGCAGTTCTTC. Protein product: CASSKSPRADEQFF. This rearrangement joins TRBV21-1 to TRBJ2-1; the table names TRBD2, a call not compared with the DNA. TRBV21-1 is noted as a pseudogene. The CDR3 loop spans 14 amino acids.

The rearrangement joins TRBV14 to TRBJ1-5; no reliable D call. V was pared by 2 bases and J by 5 bases, with 10 bases between. The CDR3 loop spans 14 amino acids. CDR1 and CDR2 from the germline V gene are SGHDN and FVKESK. CDR3 sequence reads: CASSQQGGDQPQHF. CDR3 nucleotides: TGTGCCAGCAGCCAACAAGGCGGAGATCAGCCCCAGCATTTT.

This sequence joins TRBV10-3 and TRBJ1-4; the match to TRBD1 covers 7 bases. The length of the CDR3 is 13 residues. Germline lookup yields CDR1 ENHRY and CDR2 SYGVKD. Germline trimming cut 8 bases from V and 8 bases from J; bases unmatched to any gene: 8. CDR3 region: CAIAGQPGEKLFF. CDR3 DNA sequence: TGTGCCATCGCGGGACAGCCGGGGGAAAAACTGTTTTTT.

The V call is TRBV7-6, the J call TRBJ2-1; 8 nucleotides agree with TRBD2. CDR1 and CDR2 (germline): SGHVS, FNYEAQ. This CDR3 contains 15 residues. V dropped 5 bases and J dropped 6; count of bases not matched to a gene: 9. As DNA, the CDR3 is TGTGCCAGCAGCGCGGCAGCGGGAGAAAGCAATGAGCAGTTCTTC. This encodes CASSAAAGESNEQFF.

This clone was counted between two and nine times. The chain couples TRBV28 to TRBJ2-6, with D tentatively TRBD1 (6 bases). This CDR3 comprises 19 residues. In germline, CDR1 is MDHEN, CDR2 SYDVKM. Trimming stripped 3 bases from V and 0 bases from J, with 18 bases between. CDR3 sequence reads: CASSFQGNRMGSGANVLTF. CDR3 coding DNA: TGTGCCAGCAGTTTTCAGGGGAACAGAATGGGCTCTGGGGCCAACGTCCTGACTTTC.

This clone was seen more than once but under ten times. The chain uses TRBV15 and TRBJ1-3; no definite D call. This CDR3 spans 16 amino acids. CDR1 is LNHNV, CDR2 YYDKDF, per germline (reference sequence). Trimming stripped 0 bases from V and 0 bases from J, with 9 bases between. The DNA for the CDR3 is TGTGCCACCAGCAGAGATCCCGGGAACTCTGGAAACACCATATATTTT. Translation: CATSRDPGNSGNTIYF.

This clone has only a few counts. The gene calls are TRBV7-2 and TRBJ1-1, with a possible D match to TRBD1 (5 bases). Between the trimmed V and J ends, which lost 5 bases and 2 bases, there was a span of 12 bases. This CDR3 spans 14 amino acids. CDR1 is SGHTA and CDR2 is FQGNSA in the germline V gene. The CDR3, as DNA: TGTGCCAGCAGCCCCTTTGGGGACAACACTGAAGCTTTCTTT. It translates to CASSPFGDNTEAFF.

The chain has TRBV6-5 and TRBJ1-1, with a tentative D call TRBD1 (6 bases). CDR3 length: 12 amino acids. The germline V and J ends were trimmed by 6 bases and 10 bases, with 15 bases remaining between them. Per germline, CDR1 MNHEY and CDR2 SVGAGI. DNA of the CDR3: TGTGCCAGCAGGACAGGTACACTGAGAGCTTTCTTT. Amino acids: CASRTGTLRAFF.

The chain links TRBV6-5 to TRBJ1-2; D not certain. Germline CDR1 and CDR2: MNHEY and SVGAGI. Trimming left V 5 bases short and J 1 base short, with 2 bases between. The CDR3 loop spans 11 amino acids. CDR3 loop: CASSHNYGYTF. The CDR3 region has the DNA TGTGCCAGCAGTCATAACTATGGCTACACCTTC.

This clone appeared once. One junction end disagrees with the germline gene, perhaps due to a read error. The V gene is TRBV5-1, the J gene TRBJ2-5; the match to TRBD2 covers 7 bases. The CDR3 is 15 amino acids. Germline V gene lookup returns CDR1 SGHRS and CDR2 YFSETQ. As DNA, the CDR3 is TGCGCCCGCAGCGTGGGGGGGGGTTCCCAAGAGACCCAGTACTTC. Its protein product is CARSVGGGSQETQYF.

CDR3: CASSLDRDTEAFF. CDR3 in DNA: TGTGCCAGCAGCTTAGACAGGGACACTGAAGCTTTCTTT. The rearrangement uses TRBV7-3 and TRBJ1-1, with 7 positions matching TRBD1. J lost 3 bases, V lost 2 bases, and 0 bases had no gene match. This CDR3 contains 13 residues. From germline, CDR1 is SGHTA and CDR2 FQGTGA.